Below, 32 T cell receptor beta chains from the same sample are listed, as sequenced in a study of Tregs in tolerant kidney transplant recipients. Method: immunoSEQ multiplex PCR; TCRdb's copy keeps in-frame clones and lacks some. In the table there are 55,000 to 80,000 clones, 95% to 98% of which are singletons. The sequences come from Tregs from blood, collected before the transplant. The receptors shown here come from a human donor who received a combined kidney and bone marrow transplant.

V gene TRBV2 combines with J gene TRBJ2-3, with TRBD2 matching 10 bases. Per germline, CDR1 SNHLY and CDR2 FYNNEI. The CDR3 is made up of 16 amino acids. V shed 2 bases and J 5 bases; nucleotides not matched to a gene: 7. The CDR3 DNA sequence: TGTGCCAGCAGTGAACTGGTAGCGGGAGGAATAGATACGCAGTATTTT. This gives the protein CASSELVAGGIDTQYF.

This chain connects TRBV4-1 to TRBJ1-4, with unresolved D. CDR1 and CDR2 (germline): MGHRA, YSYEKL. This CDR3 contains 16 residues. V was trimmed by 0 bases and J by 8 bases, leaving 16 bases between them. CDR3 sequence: CASSQDPGGSREKLFF. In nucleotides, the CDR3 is TGCGCCAGCAGCCAAGATCCCGGAGGGAGTCGGGAAAAACTGTTTTTT.

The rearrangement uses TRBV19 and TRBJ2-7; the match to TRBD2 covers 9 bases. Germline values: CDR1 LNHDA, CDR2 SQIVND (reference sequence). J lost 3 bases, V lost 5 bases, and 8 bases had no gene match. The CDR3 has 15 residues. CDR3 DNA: TGTGCCAGTAGTGTAGCTAGCGGGAACCTCTACGAGCAGTACTTC. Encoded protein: CASSVASGNLYEQYF.

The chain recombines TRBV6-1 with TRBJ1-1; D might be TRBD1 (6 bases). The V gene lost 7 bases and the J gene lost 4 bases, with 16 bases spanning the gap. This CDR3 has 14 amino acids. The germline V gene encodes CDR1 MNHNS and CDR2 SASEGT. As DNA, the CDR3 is TGTGCCAGCATCACGGACAGAGTGGGCACTGAAGCTTTCTTT. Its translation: CASITDRVGTEAFF.

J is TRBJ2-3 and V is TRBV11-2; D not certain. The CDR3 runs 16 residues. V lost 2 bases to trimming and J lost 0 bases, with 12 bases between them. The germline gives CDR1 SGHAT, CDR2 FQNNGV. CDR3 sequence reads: CASSLNIRVSTDTQYF. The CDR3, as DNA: TGTGCCAGCAGCTTAAATATCCGGGTTAGCACAGATACGCAGTATTTT.

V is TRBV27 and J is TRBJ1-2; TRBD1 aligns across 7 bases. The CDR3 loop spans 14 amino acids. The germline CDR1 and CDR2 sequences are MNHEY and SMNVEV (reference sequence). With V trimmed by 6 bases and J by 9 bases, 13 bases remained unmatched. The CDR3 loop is CASSRQGNYGSYTF. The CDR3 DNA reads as TGTGCCAGCAGCAGACAGGGCAACTATGGTAGCTACACCTTC.

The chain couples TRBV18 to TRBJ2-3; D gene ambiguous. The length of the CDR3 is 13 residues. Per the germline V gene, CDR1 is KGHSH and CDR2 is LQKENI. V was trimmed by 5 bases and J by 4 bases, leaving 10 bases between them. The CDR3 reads CASSSGPADTQYF. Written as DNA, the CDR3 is TGTGCCAGCTCATCTGGGCCGGCAGATACGCAGTATTTT.

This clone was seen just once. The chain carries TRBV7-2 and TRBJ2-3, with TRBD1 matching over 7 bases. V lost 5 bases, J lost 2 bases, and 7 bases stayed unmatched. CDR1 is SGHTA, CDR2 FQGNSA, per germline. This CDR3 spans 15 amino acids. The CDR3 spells CASSPRDSYTDTQYF. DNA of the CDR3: TGTGCCAGCAGCCCGAGGGACAGCTACACAGATACGCAGTATTTT.

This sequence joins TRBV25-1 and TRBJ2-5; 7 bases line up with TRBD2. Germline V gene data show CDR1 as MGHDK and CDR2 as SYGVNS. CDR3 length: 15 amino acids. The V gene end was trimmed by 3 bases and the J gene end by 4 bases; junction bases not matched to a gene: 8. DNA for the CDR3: TGTGCCAGCAGTGAGCTCGGACTAGGGGTAGAGACCCAGTACTTC. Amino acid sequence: CASSELGLGVETQYF.

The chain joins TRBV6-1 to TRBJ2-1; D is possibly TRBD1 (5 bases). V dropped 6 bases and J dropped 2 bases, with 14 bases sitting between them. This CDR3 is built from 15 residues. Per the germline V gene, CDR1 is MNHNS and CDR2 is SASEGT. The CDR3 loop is CASSPPRVPYNEQFF. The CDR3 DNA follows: TGTGCCAGCAGCCCGCCCAGGGTGCCCTACAATGAGCAGTTCTTC.

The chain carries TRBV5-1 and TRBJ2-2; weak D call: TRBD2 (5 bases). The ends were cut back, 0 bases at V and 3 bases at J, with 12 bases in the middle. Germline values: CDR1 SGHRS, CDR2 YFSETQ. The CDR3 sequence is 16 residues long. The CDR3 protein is CASSLEPGTDTGELFF. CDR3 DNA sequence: TGCGCCAGCAGCTTGGAGCCGGGAACTGACACCGGGGAGCTGTTTTTT.

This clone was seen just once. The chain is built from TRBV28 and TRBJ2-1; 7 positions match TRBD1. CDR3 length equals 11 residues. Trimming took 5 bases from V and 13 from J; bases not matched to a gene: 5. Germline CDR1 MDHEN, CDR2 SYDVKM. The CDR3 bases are TGTGCCAGCAGTCTCCGGGACAGCCAGTTCTTC. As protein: CASSLRDSQFF.

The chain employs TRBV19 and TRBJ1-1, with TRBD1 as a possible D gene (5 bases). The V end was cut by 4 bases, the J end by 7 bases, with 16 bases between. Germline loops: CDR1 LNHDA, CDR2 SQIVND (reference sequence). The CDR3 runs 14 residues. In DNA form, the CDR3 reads TGTGCCAGTAGTAGGGGGAGGGGTCTTGGTGAAGCTTTCTTT. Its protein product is CASSRGRGLGEAFF.

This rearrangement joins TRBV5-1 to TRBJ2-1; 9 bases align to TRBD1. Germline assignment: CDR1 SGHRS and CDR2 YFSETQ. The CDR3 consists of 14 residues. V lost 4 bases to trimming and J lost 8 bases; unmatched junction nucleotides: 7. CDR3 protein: CASSAGTGLHEQFF. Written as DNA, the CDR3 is TGCGCCAGCAGCGCTGGGACAGGGCTGCATGAGCAGTTCTTC.

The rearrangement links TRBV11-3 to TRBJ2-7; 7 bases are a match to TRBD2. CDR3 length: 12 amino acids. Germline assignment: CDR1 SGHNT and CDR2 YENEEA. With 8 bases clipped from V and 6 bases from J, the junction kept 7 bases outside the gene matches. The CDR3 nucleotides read TGTGCCAGCGGTGGAGGCGGGGGCGAGCAGTACTTC. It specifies CASGGGGGEQYF. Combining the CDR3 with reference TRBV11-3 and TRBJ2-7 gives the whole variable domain EAGVVQSPRYKIIEKKQPVAFWCNPISGHNTLYWYLQNLGQGPELLIRYENEEAVDDSQLPKDRFSAERLKGVDSTLKIQPAELGDSAVYLCASGGGGGEQYFGPGTRLTVT.

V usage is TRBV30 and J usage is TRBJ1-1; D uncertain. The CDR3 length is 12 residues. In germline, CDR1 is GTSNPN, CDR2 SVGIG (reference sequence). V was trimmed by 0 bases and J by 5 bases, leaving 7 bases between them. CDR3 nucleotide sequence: TGTGCCTGGAGTGTATATCGTACTGAAGCTTTCTTT. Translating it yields CAWSVYRTEAFF.

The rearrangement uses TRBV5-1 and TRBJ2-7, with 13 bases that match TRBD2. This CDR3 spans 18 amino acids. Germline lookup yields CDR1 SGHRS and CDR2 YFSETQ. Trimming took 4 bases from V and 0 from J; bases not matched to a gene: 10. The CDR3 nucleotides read TGCGCCAGCAGCACTCTAGGGACTAGCGGGACCTTCTCCTACGAGCAGTACTTC. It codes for CASSTLGTSGTFSYEQYF. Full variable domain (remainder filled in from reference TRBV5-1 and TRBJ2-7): KAGVTQTPRYLIKTRGQQVTLSCSPISGHRSVSWYQQTPGQGLQFLFEYFSETQRNKGNFPGRFSGRQFSNSRSEMNVSTLELGDSALYLCASSTLGTSGTFSYEQYFGPGTRLTVT.

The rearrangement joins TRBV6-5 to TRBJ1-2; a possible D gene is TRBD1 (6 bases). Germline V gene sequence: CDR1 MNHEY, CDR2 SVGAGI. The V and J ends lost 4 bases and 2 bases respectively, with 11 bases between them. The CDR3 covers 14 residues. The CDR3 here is CASSLTGINYGYTF. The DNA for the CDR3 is TGTGCCAGCAGTTTGACAGGAATAAACTATGGCTACACCTTC.

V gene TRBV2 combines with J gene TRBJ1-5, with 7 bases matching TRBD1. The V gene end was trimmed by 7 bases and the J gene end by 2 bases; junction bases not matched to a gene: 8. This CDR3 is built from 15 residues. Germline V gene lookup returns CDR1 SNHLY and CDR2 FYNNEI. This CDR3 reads CASNLRGFGNQPQHF. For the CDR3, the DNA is TGTGCCAGCAATCTCAGGGGGTTCGGCAATCAGCCCCAGCATTTT.

CDR3 amino acids: CAIAVLAGFTDTQYF. The DNA for the CDR3 is TGTGCCATTGCGGTGCTAGCGGGGTTCACAGATACGCAGTATTTT. The rearrangement links TRBV2 to TRBJ2-3, with 9 bases lining up with TRBD2. There are 15 residues in the CDR3. The V gene end was trimmed by 10 bases and the J gene end by 2 bases; junction bases not matched to a gene: 10. Germline V lookup: CDR1 SNHLY, CDR2 FYNNEI.

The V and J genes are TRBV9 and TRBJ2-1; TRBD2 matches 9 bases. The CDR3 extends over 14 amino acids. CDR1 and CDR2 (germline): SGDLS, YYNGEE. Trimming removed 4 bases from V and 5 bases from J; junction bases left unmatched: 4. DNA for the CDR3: TGTGCCAGCAGCTCCCGACTAGCGGACAATGAGCAGTTCTTC. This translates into CASSSRLADNEQFF.

CDR3: CASSPFGTSFYEQYF. Written as DNA, the CDR3 is TGTGCCAGCAGCCCCTTTGGGACTAGCTTCTACGAGCAGTACTTC. V and J are TRBV9 and TRBJ2-7; 9 bases line up with TRBD2. This CDR3 comprises 15 residues. Unmatched junction bases numbered 8, after V lost 4 bases and J lost 3 bases. Germline V gives CDR1 SGDLS, CDR2 YYNGEE.

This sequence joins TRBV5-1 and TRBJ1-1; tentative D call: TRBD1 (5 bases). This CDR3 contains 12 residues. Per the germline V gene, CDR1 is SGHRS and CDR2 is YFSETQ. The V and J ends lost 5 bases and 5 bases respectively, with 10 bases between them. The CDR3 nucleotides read TGCGCCAGCAGAATGGAGGGGACTGAAGCTTTCTTT. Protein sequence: CASRMEGTEAFF.

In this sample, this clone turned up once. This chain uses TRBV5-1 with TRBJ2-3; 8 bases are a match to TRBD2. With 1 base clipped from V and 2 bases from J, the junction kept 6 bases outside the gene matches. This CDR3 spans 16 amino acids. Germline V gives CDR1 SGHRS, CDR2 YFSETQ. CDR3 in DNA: TGCGCCAGCAGCTTGCGAACTAGCGGCTTCACAGATACGCAGTATTTT. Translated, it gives CASSLRTSGFTDTQYF.

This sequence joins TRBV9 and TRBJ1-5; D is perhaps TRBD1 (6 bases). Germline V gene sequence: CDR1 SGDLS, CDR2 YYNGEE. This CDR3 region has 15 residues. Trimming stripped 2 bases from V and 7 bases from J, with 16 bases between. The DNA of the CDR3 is TGTGCCAGCAGCGTCGCCCCGGGGGGCGACCAGCCCCAGCATTTT. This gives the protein CASSVAPGGDQPQHF.

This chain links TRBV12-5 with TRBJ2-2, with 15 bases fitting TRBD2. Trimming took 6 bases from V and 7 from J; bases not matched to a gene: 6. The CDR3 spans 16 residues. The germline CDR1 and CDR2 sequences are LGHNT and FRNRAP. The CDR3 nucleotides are TGTGCTAGTGGCTTCGGACTAGCGGGAGGGGTCGGGGAGCTGTTTTTT. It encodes CASGFGLAGGVGELFF.

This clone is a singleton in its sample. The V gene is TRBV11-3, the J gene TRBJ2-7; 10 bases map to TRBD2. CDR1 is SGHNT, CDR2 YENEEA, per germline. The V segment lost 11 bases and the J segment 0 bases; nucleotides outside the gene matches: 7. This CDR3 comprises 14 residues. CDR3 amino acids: CAGGTSAYSYEQYF. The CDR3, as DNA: TGTGCCGGCGGGACTAGCGCCTACTCCTACGAGCAGTACTTC.

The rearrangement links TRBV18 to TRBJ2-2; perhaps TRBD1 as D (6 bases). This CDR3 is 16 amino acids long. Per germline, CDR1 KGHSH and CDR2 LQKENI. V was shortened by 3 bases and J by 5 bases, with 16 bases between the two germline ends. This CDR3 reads CASSPNQQGPTGELFF. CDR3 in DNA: TGTGCCAGCTCACCCAACCAACAGGGCCCTACCGGGGAGCTGTTTTTT. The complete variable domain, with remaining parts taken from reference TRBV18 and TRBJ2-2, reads NAGVMQNPRHLVRRRGQEARLRCSPMKGHSHVYWYRQLPEEGLKFMVYLQKENIIDESGMPKERFSAEFPKEGPSILRIQQVVRGDSAAYFCASSPNQQGPTGELFFGEGSRLTVL.

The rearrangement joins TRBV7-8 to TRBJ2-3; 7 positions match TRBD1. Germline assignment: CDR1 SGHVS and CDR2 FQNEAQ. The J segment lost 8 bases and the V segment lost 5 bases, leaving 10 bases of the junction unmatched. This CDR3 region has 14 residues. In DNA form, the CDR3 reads TGTGCCAGCAGCAAGAGGACAGGCGTAGGTACGCAGTATTTT. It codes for CASSKRTGVGTQYF.

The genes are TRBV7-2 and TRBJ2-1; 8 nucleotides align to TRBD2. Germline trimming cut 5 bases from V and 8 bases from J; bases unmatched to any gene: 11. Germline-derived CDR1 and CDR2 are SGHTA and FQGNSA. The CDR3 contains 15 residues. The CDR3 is CASSPQGGRSHEQFF. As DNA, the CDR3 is TGTGCCAGCAGCCCCCAAGGCGGGAGGTCGCATGAGCAGTTCTTC.

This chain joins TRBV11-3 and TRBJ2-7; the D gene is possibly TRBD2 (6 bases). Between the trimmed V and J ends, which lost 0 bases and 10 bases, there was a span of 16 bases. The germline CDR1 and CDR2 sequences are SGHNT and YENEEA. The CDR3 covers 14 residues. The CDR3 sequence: CASSLDRTGGIQYF. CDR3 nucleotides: TGTGCCAGCAGCTTAGACCGGACTGGCGGGATACAGTACTTC. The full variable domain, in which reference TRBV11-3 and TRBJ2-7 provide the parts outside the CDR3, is EAGVVQSPRYKIIEKKQPVAFWCNPISGHNTLYWYLQNLGQGPELLIRYENEEAVDDSQLPKDRFSAERLKGVDSTLKIQPAELGDSAVYLCASSLDRTGGIQYFGPGTRLTVT.

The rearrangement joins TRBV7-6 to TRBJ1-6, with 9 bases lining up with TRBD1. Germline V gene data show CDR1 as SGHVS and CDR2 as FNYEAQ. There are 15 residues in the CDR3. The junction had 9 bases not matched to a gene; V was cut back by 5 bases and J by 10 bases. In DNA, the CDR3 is TGTGCCAGCAGCCCCGGGACAGGGATATGGTCACCCCTCCACTTT. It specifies CASSPGTGIWSPLHF.